This record looks at one T cell receptor beta chain sequence and its context. This sample was taken from a study of blood T cell repertoires in COVID-19. Across the whole study: From T cells, B-cell-depleted T cells, or PBMCs came the material, which was cDNA or gDNA.

Participants were aged 18 to 89 years from about 25 US areas. Self-reported history from a screening survey and questionnaire set each donor's cohort. Generated by immunoSEQ multiplex PCR, the TCRdb table keeps only in-frame clones and is missing some. This sample has 380,000 or so clones, with roughly 87% found just once. This sequence was found in a woman aged 40 to 50 with acute COVID-19. The material sequenced was PBMCs or T cells enriched from blood (not recorded which).

Here the CDR3 reads CASSLGRSYNEQFF. CDR3 nucleotides: TGTGCCAGCAGCTTGGGGAGATCCTACAATGAGCAGTTCTTC. V usage is TRBV5-4 and J usage is TRBJ2-1, with D unresolved. Germline CDR1 SGHNT, CDR2 YYREEE (reference sequence). Trimming cost V 0 bases and J 1 base, with 5 bases left between them. The CDR3 sequence is 14 residues long.